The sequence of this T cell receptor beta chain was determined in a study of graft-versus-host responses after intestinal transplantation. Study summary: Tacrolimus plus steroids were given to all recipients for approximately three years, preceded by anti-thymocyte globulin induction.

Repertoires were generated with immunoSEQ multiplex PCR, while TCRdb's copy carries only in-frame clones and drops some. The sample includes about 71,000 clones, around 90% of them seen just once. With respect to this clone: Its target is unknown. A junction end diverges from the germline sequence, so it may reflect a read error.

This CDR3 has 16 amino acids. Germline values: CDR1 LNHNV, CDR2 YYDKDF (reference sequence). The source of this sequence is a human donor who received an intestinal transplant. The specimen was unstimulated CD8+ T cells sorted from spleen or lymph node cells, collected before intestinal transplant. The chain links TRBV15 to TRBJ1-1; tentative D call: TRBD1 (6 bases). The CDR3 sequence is CVTSRDSGQLNTEAFF. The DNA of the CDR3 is TGTGTCACCAGCAGAGACTCAGGACAGCTTAACACTGAAGCTTTCTTT.